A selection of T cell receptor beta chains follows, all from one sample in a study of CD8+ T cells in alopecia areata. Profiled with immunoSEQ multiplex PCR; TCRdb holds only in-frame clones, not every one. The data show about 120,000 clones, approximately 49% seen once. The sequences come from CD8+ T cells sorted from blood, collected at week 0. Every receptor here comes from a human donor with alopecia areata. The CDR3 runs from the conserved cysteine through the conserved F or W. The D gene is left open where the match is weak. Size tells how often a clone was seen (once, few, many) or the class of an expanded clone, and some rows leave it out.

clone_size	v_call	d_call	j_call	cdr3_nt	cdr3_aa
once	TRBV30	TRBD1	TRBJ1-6	TGTGCCTGGAGCGAAACAGGGGGCTATTCACCCCTCCACTTT	CAWSETGGYSPLHF
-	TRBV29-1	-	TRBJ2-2	TGCAGCGTTGAACCCCCTTCGAACACCGGGGAGCTGTTTTTT	CSVEPPSNTGELFF
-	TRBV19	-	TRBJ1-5	TGTGCCAGTAGTGTGGTCTATCAGCCCCAGCATTTT	CASSVVYQPQHF
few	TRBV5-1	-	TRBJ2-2	TGCGCCAGCAGCCAGACCGGGGAGCTGTTTTTT	CASSQTGELFF
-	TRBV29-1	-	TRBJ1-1	TGCAGCGTTGGTTCAGGAGAGAACACTGAAGCTTTCTTT	CSVGSGENTEAFF
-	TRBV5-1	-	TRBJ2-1	TGCGCCAGCAGCCGAGGGGCCCCAGGGGAGCAGTTCTTC	CASSRGAPGEQFF
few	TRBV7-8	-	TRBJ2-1	TGTGCCAGCAGCCCCTCGAACAATGAGCAGTTCTTC	CASSPSNNEQFF
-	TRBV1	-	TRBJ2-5	TGCACCAGCAGCCAGCTCACCGGACAGGGTGAGACCCAGTACTTC	CTSSQLTGQGETQYF
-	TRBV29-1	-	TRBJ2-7	TGCAGCGTTGGGGGGGACAGCCCCTACGAGCAGTACTTC	CSVGGDSPYEQYF
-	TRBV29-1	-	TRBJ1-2	TGCAGCGTAGCCGCGTCCGGGGGCTACACCTTC	CSVAASGGYTF
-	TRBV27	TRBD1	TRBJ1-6	TGTGCCAGCAGTGCCGGACAGGGATCCAATTCACCCCTCCACTTT	CASSAGQGSNSPLHF
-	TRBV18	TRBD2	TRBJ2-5	TGTGCCAGCTCACCCGGACTAGCGGGACCTCAAGAGACCCAGTACTTC	CASSPGLAGPQETQYF
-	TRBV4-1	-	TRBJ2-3	TGCGCCAGCAGCCTTGGGTTTACCACAGATACGCAGTATTTT	CASSLGFTTDTQYF
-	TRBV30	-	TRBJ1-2	TGTGCCTGGAGCTGGGGGGGTGGCTACACCTTC	CAWSWGGGYTF
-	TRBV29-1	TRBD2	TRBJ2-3	TGCAGCGTTGAGGGACTAGACTTCGCTAGCACAGATACGCAGTATTTT	CSVEGLDFASTDTQYF
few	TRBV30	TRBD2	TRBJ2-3	TGTGCCTGGAGTGACGCGGGGGGGCCTGATACGCAGTATTTT	CAWSDAGGPDTQYF
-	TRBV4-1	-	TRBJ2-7	TGCGCCAGCAGCCAAGACACCTACGAGCAGTACTTC	CASSQDTYEQYF
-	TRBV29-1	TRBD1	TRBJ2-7	TGCAGCGTTCGCCCCGACAGGGGTGAGGAGCGGTACTTC	CSVRPDRGEERYF
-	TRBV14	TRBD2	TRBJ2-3	TGTGCCAGCAGCCAAGATGGACTAGGAAGAACTGATACGCAGTATTTT	CASSQDGLGRTDTQYF
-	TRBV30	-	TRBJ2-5	TGTGCCTGGAGATGGCTCGAGGGGGAGACCCAGTACTTC	CAWRWLEGETQYF
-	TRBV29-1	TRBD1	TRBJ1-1	TGCAGCGTTACCGAATCCGGGACAGCCAACACTGAAGCTTTCTTT	CSVTESGTANTEAFF
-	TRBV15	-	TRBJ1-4	TGTGCCACCAGCATTCGTGGGGCTAATGAAAAACTGTTTTTT	CATSIRGANEKLFF
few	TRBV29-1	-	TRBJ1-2	TGCAGCGTTCTGGACAGCCTCTATGGCTACACCTTC	CSVLDSLYGYTF
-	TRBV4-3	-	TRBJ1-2	TGCGCCAGCAGCCAAGATCGAGGAGGGCCCAACTATGGCTACACCTTC	CASSQDRGGPNYGYTF
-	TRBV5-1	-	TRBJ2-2	TGCGCCAGCAGCTTGGCGGGCGGGGAGCTGTTTTTT	CASSLAGGELFF
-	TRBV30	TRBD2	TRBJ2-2	TGTGCCGGTCTAGCGGGGGCCGGGGAGCTGTTTTTT	CAGLAGAGELFF
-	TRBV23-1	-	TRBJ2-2	TGCGCCAGCAGTCCCTCGACCGGGGAGCTGTTTTTT	CASSPSTGELFF
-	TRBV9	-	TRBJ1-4	TGTGCCAGCAGCGTCTTTCGTGAAACTAATGAAAAACTGTTTTTT	CASSVFRETNEKLFF
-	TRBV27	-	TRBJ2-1	TGTGCCAGCAGTCTTACAGTCTTAAGCTCCTACAATGAGCAGTTCTTC	CASSLTVLSSYNEQFF
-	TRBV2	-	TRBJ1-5	TGTGCCAGCGTCGAGGGTTACAGCAATCAGCCCCAGCATTTT	CASVEGYSNQPQHF
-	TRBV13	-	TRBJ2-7	TGTGCCAGCAGCTCAGGACAGAGCTCCTACGAGCAGTACTTC	CASSSGQSSYEQYF
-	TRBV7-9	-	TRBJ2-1	TGTGCCAGCAGCTCAGGGAGAACCCTCATTCCTGAGCAGTTCTTC	CASSSGRTLIPEQFF
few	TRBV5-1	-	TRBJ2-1	TGCGCCAGCAGCTTAAGGACAACTAATGAGCAGTTCTTC	CASSLRTTNEQFF
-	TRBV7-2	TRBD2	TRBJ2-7	TGTGCCAGCAGCTCCATGGCGGGGGTCTACGAGCAGTACTTC	CASSSMAGVYEQYF
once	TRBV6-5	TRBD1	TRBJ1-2	TGTGCCAGCACCCTCCGGACAGGGTTAGGCTATGGCTACACCTTC	CASTLRTGLGYGYTF
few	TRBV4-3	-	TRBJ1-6	TGCGCCAGCAGCCAAGATACCTTTGCGAGGGGGACACCCCTCCACTTT	CASSQDTFARGTPLHF
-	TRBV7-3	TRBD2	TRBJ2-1	TGTGCCAGCAGCTTACTAGCGGGGGGTATCAATGAGCAGTTCTTC	CASSLLAGGINEQFF
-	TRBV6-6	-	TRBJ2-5	TGTGCCAGCAGTTACGCTACCAGGGCGGAGACCCAGTACTTC	CASSYATRAETQYF
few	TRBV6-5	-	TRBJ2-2	TGTGCCAGCAGTGAAGCGAACACCGGGGAGCTGTTTTTT	CASSEANTGELFF
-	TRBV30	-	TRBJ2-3	TGTGCCTGGAGTGTACGTGGGGGCACAGATACGCAGTATTTT	CAWSVRGGTDTQYF